The 8 T cell receptor beta chains presented below share a single source sample, sequenced in a study of T cell responses to AZD1222 COVID-19 vaccine. The repertoire was sequenced with immunoSEQ multiplex PCR; TCRdb's copy has only in-frame clones and lacks some. The sample lists about 110,000 clones, 80% to 95% occurring once. Specimen: peripheral blood, collected 28 days after the second AZD1222 dose. The source of these receptors is an adult who received the AZD1222 COVID-19 vaccine.

The gene calls are TRBV30 and TRBJ2-7; TRBD2 matches 7 bases. The germline CDR1 and CDR2 sequences are GTSNPN and SVGIG (reference sequence). The CDR3 is 16 amino acids. V was pared by 0 bases and J by 5 bases, with 13 bases of the junction left unmatched. CDR3 DNA sequence: TGTGCCTGGAGTGTACCGCTTTCCGGGGGGATCCACGAGCAGTACTTC. Encoded protein: CAWSVPLSGGIHEQYF.

This chain connects TRBV6-5 to TRBJ1-2; possibly TRBD1 for D (6 bases). CDR1 MNHEY and CDR2 SVGAGI come from the germline V gene. The V end was cut by 5 bases, the J end by 1 base, with 11 bases between. This CDR3 is 14 amino acids long. As DNA, the CDR3 is TGTGCCAGCAGTCCCGGACAGTTTAACTATGGCTACACCTTC. The encoded protein is CASSPGQFNYGYTF.

The J gene is TRBJ2-1, the V gene TRBV27; the D gene is possibly TRBD2 (6 bases). The germline gives CDR1 MNHEY, CDR2 SMNVEV (reference sequence). The CDR3 spans 14 residues. Trimming stripped 3 bases from V and 4 bases from J, with 10 bases between. The CDR3 DNA follows: TGTGCCAGCAGTTTCGGGGGAAATTACAATGAGCAGTTCTTC. This encodes CASSFGGNYNEQFF.

The rearrangement uses TRBV14 and TRBJ2-5, with TRBD2 matching over 8 bases. CDR1 and CDR2 (germline): SGHDN, FVKESK. This CDR3 is built from 14 residues. Unmatched junction bases numbered 5, after V lost 3 bases and J lost 5 bases. CDR3 sequence (DNA): TGTGCCAGCAGCCACCGACTAGCGAGCGAGACCCAGTACTTC. Residues: CASSHRLASETQYF.

In nucleotides, the CDR3 is TGTGCCAGCTCACCACAGGGGGCGATTGGTCAGCCCCAGCATTTT. Translated, it gives CASSPQGAIGQPQHF. The chain combines TRBV18 with TRBJ1-5, with TRBD1 matching over 7 bases. CDR1 is KGHSH, CDR2 LQKENI, per germline. CDR3 length equals 15 residues. J gave up 6 bases and V 1 base, and 6 bases lay outside the gene matches.

V is TRBV28 and J is TRBJ2-5; 10 bases line up with TRBD1. Germline V lookup: CDR1 MDHEN, CDR2 SYDVKM. V lost 2 bases, J lost 6 bases, and 6 bases stayed unmatched. The CDR3 sequence is 15 residues long. The CDR3 loop is CASSLPTGGAQTQYF. CDR3 sequence (DNA): TGTGCCAGCAGTTTACCGACAGGGGGCGCCCAGACCCAGTACTTC.

The chain uses TRBV5-6 and TRBJ2-5; no clear D. V lost 0 bases and J 1 base, leaving 13 bases between the germline ends. The germline V gene has CDR1 SGHDT and CDR2 YYEEEE. CDR3 length: 16 residues. This CDR3 reads CASSLGARHIQETQYF. The CDR3 DNA sequence: TGTGCCAGCAGCTTGGGTGCCAGGCACATCCAAGAGACCCAGTACTTC. Variable domain in full (rest from reference TRBV5-6 and TRBJ2-5): DAGVTQSPTHLIKTRGQQVTLRCSPKSGHDTVSWYQQALGQGPQFIFQYYEEEERQRGNFPDRFSGHQFPNYSSELNVNALLLGDSALYLCASSLGARHIQETQYFGPGTRLLVL.

V gene TRBV28 combines with J gene TRBJ1-2, with D unclear. Germline V gene lookup returns CDR1 MDHEN and CDR2 SYDVKM. This CDR3 is built from 14 residues. Trimming removed 2 bases at V and 4 bases at J, with 11 bases between. DNA of the CDR3: TGTGCCAGCAGTTTAGGTGGTATGGGCTATGGCTACACCTTC. Its translation: CASSLGGMGYGYTF.